Sequencing of this T cell receptor (beta chain) was carried out in a study of blood T cell repertoires in COVID-19. Study overall: Researchers got acute and convalescent COVID-19 samples from the United States, Italy and Spain.

TCRdb's table, derived via immunoSEQ multiplex PCR, lists solely in-frame clones and lacks some. In the table there are 95,000 to 110,000 clones, roughly 88% of which are singletons. This TCR was recovered from a man aged 50 or older with active or convalescent COVID-19. Sequenced input: peripheral blood.

The CDR3 sequence is CASSLRGQGHNEQFF. The CDR3, as DNA: TGTGCCAGCAGCCTCAGGGGTCAAGGGCACAATGAGCAGTTCTTC. This chain uses TRBV5-8 with TRBJ2-1; D possibly corresponds to TRBD1 (6 bases). V dropped 4 bases and J dropped 5 bases, with 16 bases sitting between them. Germline lookup yields CDR1 SGHTS and CDR2 YDEGEE. The CDR3 runs 15 residues.